The 25 T cell receptor beta chains given below trace back to one sample, sequenced in a study of siplizumab effects on memory and regulatory T cells. Assay: immunoSEQ multiplex PCR; the TCRdb copy retains only in-frame clones and omits some. The data hold around 97,000 clones, with around 94% observed a single time. Specimen: non-Treg CD4+ T cells sorted from blood. The source of these receptors is a human donor in good health.

The rearrangement links TRBV6-5 to TRBJ2-7; the match to TRBD1 covers 7 bases. The CDR3 is 13 amino acids. Germline V CDR1 and CDR2: MNHEY, SVGAGI. The trim removed 6 bases at V and 9 bases at J, leaving 11 bases unmatched. The CDR3 protein is CASSFSSRDRQYF. As DNA, the CDR3 is TGTGCCAGCAGCTTTTCAAGTCGGGACAGGCAGTACTTC.

The chain recombines TRBV7-3 with TRBJ2-3, with TRBD2 matching 8 bases. CDR1 and CDR2 (germline): SGHTA, FQGTGA. After removal of 6 bases from V and 4 bases from J, the junction contained 6 bases not matched to a gene. The CDR3 extends over 14 amino acids. CDR3 protein: CASSRSGSPDTQYF. The DNA for the CDR3 is TGTGCCAGCAGTCGAAGCGGGAGTCCAGATACGCAGTATTTT.

The gene calls are TRBV2 and TRBJ1-4; no reliable D call. This CDR3 is 15 amino acids long. Germline loops: CDR1 SNHLY, CDR2 FYNNEI. The V end lost 3 bases, the J end lost 7 bases, and 15 bases lay between the germline ends. The CDR3 loop is CASSDEHAGREKLFF. CDR3 in DNA: TGTGCCAGCAGTGACGAGCACGCCGGACGTGAAAAACTGTTTTTT.

The chain uses TRBV7-6 and TRBJ1-2; 10 nucleotides line up with TRBD1. CDR3 length: 16 amino acids. Germline V CDR1 and CDR2: SGHVS, FNYEAQ. V gave up 5 bases and J gave up 7 bases; unmatched junction bases: 13. The CDR3 reads CASSQTGTGDFGGYTF. CDR3 coding DNA: TGTGCCAGCAGCCAAACGGGGACAGGGGATTTCGGTGGCTACACCTTC. The variable domain in full, with the rest retrieved from reference TRBV7-6 and TRBJ1-2, is GAGVSQSPRYKVTKRGQDVALRCDPISGHVSLYWYRQALGQGPEFLTYFNYEAQQDKSGLPNDRFSAERPEGSISTLTIQRTEQRDSAMYRCASSQTGTGDFGGYTFGSGTRLTVV.

This chain connects TRBV11-2 to TRBJ2-3; no firm D call. This CDR3 contains 13 residues. The germline gives CDR1 SGHAT, CDR2 FQNNGV. V lost 2 bases, J lost 1 base, and 4 bases lay in between. The CDR3 DNA reads as TGTGCCAGCAGCTTAAGCGGCACAGATACGCAGTATTTT. It encodes CASSLSGTDTQYF.

This clone appeared once. This sequence joins TRBV9 and TRBJ2-2, with a tentative D call TRBD2 (5 bases). The CDR3 consists of 15 residues. Trimming removed 4 bases at V and 6 bases at J, with 16 bases between. CDR1 is SGDLS and CDR2 is YYNGEE in the germline V gene. The CDR3 coding sequence is TGTGCCAGCAGCCGGGATCCCTACCGCCCCGGGGAGCTGTTTTTT. Its translation: CASSRDPYRPGELFF.

This rearrangement joins TRBV7-2 to TRBJ2-7, with 11 bases fitting TRBD2. The germline V gene has CDR1 SGHTA and CDR2 FQGNSA. The V and J ends lost 0 bases and 6 bases, in that order; junction bases with no gene match: 1. CDR3 length: 14 amino acids. In nucleotides, the CDR3 is TGTGCCAGCAGCTTAGCGCTAGCGGGGGGCGAGCAGTACTTC. This translates into CASSLALAGGEQYF. Filled out from reference TRBV7-2 and TRBJ2-7, the complete variable domain reads GAGVSQSPSNKVTEKGKDVELRCDPISGHTALYWYRQSLGQGLEFLIYFQGNSAPDKSGLPSDRFSAERTGGSVSTLTIQRTQQEDSAVYLCASSLALAGGEQYFGPGTRLTVT.

V gene TRBV19 combines with J gene TRBJ2-1, with 8 bases identical to TRBD2. Germline V gene lookup returns CDR1 LNHDA and CDR2 SQIVND (reference sequence). V shed 8 bases, J shed 4 bases, and the junction held 4 bases outside the gene matches. The CDR3 is made up of 13 amino acids. DNA for the CDR3: TGTGCCAGTCGTAGCGGGACGTACAATGAGCAGTTCTTC. Its translation is CASRSGTYNEQFF.

The chain joins TRBV10-3 to TRBJ2-3; 11 bases map to TRBD2. The length of the CDR3 is 15 residues. Germline V gene lookup returns CDR1 ENHRY and CDR2 SYGVKD. J lost 5 bases, V lost 8 bases, and 9 bases had no gene match. Here the CDR3 DNA reads TGTGCCATCGGCCGACTAGCGGGAAATGGAGATACGCAGTATTTT. It encodes CAIGRLAGNGDTQYF.

This CDR3 reads CASSEAGEVGEQYF. The CDR3 DNA is TGTGCCAGCAGCGAGGCGGGAGAAGTCGGCGAGCAGTACTTC. V is TRBV7-9 and J is TRBJ2-7; 7 nucleotides agree with TRBD2. V was pared by 5 bases and J by 6 bases, with 10 bases of the junction left unmatched. CDR1 is SEHNR and CDR2 is FQNEAQ in the germline V gene (reference sequence). This CDR3 has 14 residues.

The chain has TRBV30 and TRBJ2-2, with D hard to call. Deletions cut 4 bases from V and 3 bases from J, with 15 bases between. This CDR3 spans 15 amino acids. Germline V gene sequence: CDR1 GTSNPN, CDR2 SVGIG (reference sequence). CDR3 in DNA: TGTGCCTGGAAAGAGACCGCAGCACACACCGGGGAGCTGTTTTTT. Its protein product is CAWKETAAHTGELFF.

The chain employs TRBV5-5 and TRBJ2-7; 7 bases are a match to TRBD1. CDR3 length equals 15 residues. Looked up from germline, CDR1 is SGHKS and CDR2 is YYEKEE (reference sequence). Germline trimming cut 3 bases from V and 4 bases from J; bases unmatched to any gene: 10. The CDR3 here is CASSSRQGIAYEQYF. The CDR3 coding sequence is TGTGCCAGCAGCTCCAGACAGGGAATAGCGTACGAGCAGTACTTC.

The chain employs TRBV30 and TRBJ1-2; 9 bases map to TRBD1. V shed 4 bases and J 2 bases; nucleotides not matched to a gene: 5. CDR1 GTSNPN and CDR2 SVGIG come from the germline V gene (reference sequence). This CDR3 comprises 14 residues. CDR3 loop: CAWTSDRGNYGYTF. The CDR3 DNA is TGTGCCTGGACTTCGGACAGGGGCAACTATGGCTACACCTTC.

The chain is built from TRBV9 and TRBJ1-1; maybe TRBD1 (6 bases). Germline CDR1 is SGDLS and CDR2 is YYNGEE. Trimming removed 3 bases at V and 2 bases at J, with 14 bases between. This CDR3 spans 15 amino acids. The CDR3 here is CASSAQTGFNTEAFF. In DNA, the CDR3 is TGTGCCAGCAGCGCCCAGACAGGATTTAACACTGAAGCTTTCTTT. Looking up the rest from reference TRBV9 and TRBJ1-1 gives the full variable domain: DSGVTQTPKHLITATGQRVTLRCSPRSGDLSVYWYQQSLDQGLQFLIQYYNGEERAKGNILERFSAQQFPDLHSELNLSSLELGDSALYFCASSAQTGFNTEAFFGQGTRLTVV.

This chain uses TRBV5-4 with TRBJ1-6; 10 bases match TRBD1. Trimming at V came to 4 bases and at J to 12 bases, leaving 4 bases not matched to a gene. The CDR3 length is 13 residues. CDR1 is SGHNT, CDR2 YYREEE, per germline (reference sequence). This chain's CDR3 is CASSPGQGRPLHF. In DNA form, the CDR3 reads TGTGCCAGCAGCCCGGGACAGGGGAGACCCCTCCACTTT.

V is TRBV14 and J is TRBJ2-1; 11 bases agree with TRBD2. There are 17 residues in the CDR3. CDR1 SGHDN and CDR2 FVKESK come from the germline V gene. Trimming took 3 bases from V and 4 from J; bases not matched to a gene: 8. The CDR3 spells CASSQLAGGLGYNEQFF. The CDR3 DNA sequence: TGTGCCAGCAGCCAGTTAGCGGGAGGGCTGGGTTACAATGAGCAGTTCTTC.

The chain couples TRBV4-1 to TRBJ2-1; TRBD2 aligns across 10 bases. CDR1 is MGHRA and CDR2 is YSYEKL in the germline V gene. Losses at the gene ends were 6 bases for V and 12 bases for J; bases not matched to a gene: 8. This CDR3 comprises 13 residues. The CDR3 DNA sequence: TGCGCCAGCAGGGCTCTAGCGGGAGAACGGCAGTTCTTC. This translates into CASRALAGERQFF.

This rearrangement joins TRBV6-5 to TRBJ1-4; D is possibly TRBD1 (5 bases). V shed 4 bases and J shed 0 bases, with 9 bases lying between them. The CDR3 runs to 15 residues. Germline V CDR1 and CDR2: MNHEY, SVGAGI. For the CDR3, the DNA is TGTGCCAGCAGTTTCGACAGCGCAACTAATGAAAAACTGTTTTTT. Translation gives CASSFDSATNEKLFF.

The chain links TRBV5-1 to TRBJ2-7, with 10 bases fitting TRBD1. The germline V gene has CDR1 SGHRS and CDR2 YFSETQ. The CDR3 has 14 residues. Trimming cost V 3 bases and J 2 bases; bases outside gene matches: 2. Here the CDR3 reads CASSYGTGAYEQYF. CDR3 in DNA: TGCGCCAGCAGCTACGGGACAGGGGCCTACGAGCAGTACTTC.

CDR3 DNA: TGTGCCAGCAGCCCCTCGGACGCAGAGCAGTTCTTC. Encoded protein: CASSPSDAEQFF. This sequence joins TRBV28 and TRBJ2-1; D is ambiguous. V lost 6 bases to trimming and J lost 10 bases, with 13 bases between them. Germline V gives CDR1 MDHEN, CDR2 SYDVKM. CDR3 size: 12 residues.

The rearrangement uses TRBV10-3 and TRBJ1-1; D perhaps matches TRBD1 (6 bases). Between the trimmed V and J ends, which lost 9 bases and 0 bases, there was a span of 14 bases. CDR1 and CDR2 (germline): ENHRY, SYGVKD. This CDR3 spans 14 amino acids. The CDR3 DNA reads TGTGCCATTTCAATCAGGGGCATGAACACTGAAGCTTTCTTT. It yields the protein CAISIRGMNTEAFF.

The chain combines TRBV27 with TRBJ1-5; TRBD1 matches at 9 bases. Germline V lookup: CDR1 MNHEY, CDR2 SMNVEV (reference sequence). V trimming: 5 bases; J trimming: 7 bases; junction bases outside the gene matches: 12. The CDR3 spans 16 residues. As DNA, the CDR3 is TGTGCCAGCAGTCACTACCGACAGGGGGTTCGACAGCCCCAGCATTTT. This gives the protein CASSHYRQGVRQPQHF.

This clone has a single count. The gene calls are TRBV6-1 and TRBJ1-1; 8 bases map to TRBD1. V lost 6 bases, J lost 0 bases, and 6 bases stayed unmatched. Per the germline V gene, CDR1 is MNHNS and CDR2 is SASEGT. CDR3 length equals 15 residues. CDR3 protein: CASRRTGLMNTEAFF. In nucleotides, the CDR3 is TGTGCCAGCAGAAGGACAGGGCTGATGAACACTGAAGCTTTCTTT.

There are a few counts of this clone. At one of its ends the junction is not consistent with the germline gene, which may arise from a read error. V usage is TRBV5-1 and J usage is TRBJ1-1; 10 bases fit TRBD1. Germline V CDR1 and CDR2: SGHRS, YFSETQ. The CDR3 runs to 13 residues. This CDR3 reads CASSLAGQGITVF. The CDR3 bases are TGCGCCAGCAGCTTGGCGGGACAGGGGATCACAGTCTTT.

This rearrangement joins TRBV30 to TRBJ1-2, with D maybe TRBD1 (5 bases). Germline V gives CDR1 GTSNPN, CDR2 SVGIG (reference sequence). The CDR3 has 15 amino acids. Trimming pared 8 bases from V and 2 bases from J, leaving 21 bases between. The CDR3 DNA is TGTGCCGGGGGGAGGGCAGCTAAGGAGAACTATGGCTACACCTTC. Translation: CAGGRAAKENYGYTF.